This T cell receptor beta chain was sequenced in a study of beta chain features in type 1 diabetes. Whole-study results and caveats: Naive, central memory and Treg TCRB repertoires appeared more alike in patients than in healthy donors. Any HLA effect on TCRB rearrangement was left unresolved by small sub-analyses. There was a moderate but significant shortening of TCRB CDR3s in all four CD4+ subsets of Type 1 diabetes patients.

Sampling consisted of one heparinised blood draw per donor, averaging around 100 mL. The investigators reverse transcribed all of the isolated RNA, so they sequenced expressed TCRB transcripts. Some clones are missing from TCRdb's copy, which holds only in-frame ones; the method was immunoSEQ multiplex PCR. The sample shows about 140,000 clones, 9.7% of them seen only once. The CDR3 loop spans 14 amino acids. Germline values: CDR1 MNHEY, CDR2 SVGAGI. Trimming cost V 0 bases and J 7 bases; bases outside gene matches: 2. This clone was observed a handful of times. Its cognate antigen is unknown. The clonotype was recovered from a woman aged 40-49 years in good health. Sequenced input: central memory CD4+ T cells from blood. The J gene is TRBJ2-4, the V gene TRBV6-5; 8 nucleotides align to TRBD2. The CDR3 region has the DNA TGTGCCAGCAGTTACTCTGGGACTAGGAACATTCAGTACTTC. This sequence encodes CASSYSGTRNIQYF.